The table lists the clone carrying this T cell receptor (beta chain) with many counts. This entry comes from a study of T cells after posttransplantation cyclophosphamide. Cyclophosphamide on days +3 and +4 followed busulfan-fludarabine conditioning and a marrow graft. Trimming cost V 7 bases and J 10 bases, with 16 bases left between them. CDR3 length equals 12 residues. Germline-derived CDR1 and CDR2 are LNHDA and SQIVND (reference sequence). The method was immunoSEQ multiplex PCR; TCRdb's version includes in-frame clones alone and lacks a portion of them. The repertoire consists of around 12,000 clones, none detected only once.

Here the sequenced sample was PBMCs, taken after allogeneic stem cell transplant with posttransplant cyclophosphamide. The V gene is TRBV19, the J gene TRBJ1-1; perhaps TRBD1 as D (5 bases). The receptor was derived from a female patient between 40 and 55 years old who received an allogeneic stem cell transplant from an unrelated donor, was CMV-positive, and had acute GVHD only. Some T cells may trace back to the graft donor. CDR3 amino acids: CASTYGGGAAFF. The DNA for the CDR3 is TGTGCCAGTACCTATGGCGGGGGTGCAGCTTTCTTT.